The subject of this entry is one T cell receptor (beta chain). The junction departs from germline at one end; a sequencing error may be responsible. CDR1 and CDR2 (germline): SGHAT, FQNNGV. The CDR3 has 15 residues. The data derive from a study of tumor-infiltrating lymphocytes in primary liver carcinoma. A constant-region primer served to make TCR beta cDNA from about 0.45 ug total RNA. Generation of the TCR beta libraries relied on three nested multiplex PCR rounds using slightly modified ARM-PCR. The opening two PCR rounds, ten to eleven cycles each, paired TRBV1-TRBV30 forward primers with a C-beta reverse primer. TCRdb ran MiXCR on the multiplex PCR reads and lists one entry per CDR3 protein. The table records 300,000 to 350,000 distinct CDR3 sequences, 65% of them present only once. It was unsorted whole blood that yielded blood RNA, and germline DNA was also extracted.

Sequencing was performed on peripheral blood. The genes are TRBV11-2 and TRBJ2-2, with 9 bases fitting TRBD2. This clonotype was sampled from a man aged 40-50 years with primary liver carcinoma and hepatitis B virus infection. The CDR3 region is CASSLLAGNTGELIF. The DNA for the CDR3 is TGTGCCAGCAGCTTACTAGCGGGGAACACCGGGGAGCTGATCTTT.